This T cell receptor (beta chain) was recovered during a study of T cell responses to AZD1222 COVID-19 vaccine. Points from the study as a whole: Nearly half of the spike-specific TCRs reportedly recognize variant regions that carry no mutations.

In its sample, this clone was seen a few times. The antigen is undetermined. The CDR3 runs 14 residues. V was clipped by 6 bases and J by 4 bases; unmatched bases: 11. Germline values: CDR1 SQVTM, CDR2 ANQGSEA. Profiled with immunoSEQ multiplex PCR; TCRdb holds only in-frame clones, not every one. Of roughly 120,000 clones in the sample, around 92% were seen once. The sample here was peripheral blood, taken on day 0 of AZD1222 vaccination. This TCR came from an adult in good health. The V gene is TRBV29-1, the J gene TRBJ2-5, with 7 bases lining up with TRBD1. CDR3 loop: CSVQIRRDRETQYF. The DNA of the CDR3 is TGCAGCGTGCAAATACGCCGGGACAGAGAGACCCAGTACTTC.